The present T cell receptor beta chain was sequenced within a study of blood T cell repertoires in COVID-19. In the study overall: Some COVID-19 samples were acute and others convalescent; all came from the United States, Italy and Spain.

The CDR3 spans 15 residues. CDR1 is MDHEN, CDR2 SYDVKM, per germline. Germline trimming cut 6 bases from V and 6 bases from J; bases unmatched to any gene: 9. Original handling: Amplification of reference gene primers was used by the study to estimate nucleated cell counts. Sequencing used immunoSEQ multiplex PCR; TCRdb keeps in-frame clones, though not all of them. The V and J calls and clone size come from that table; D and trimming were worked out from the DNA. The table shows about 190,000 clones, with roughly 80% occurring only once. The source is a human donor in a cohort sampled during active COVID-19. The chain recombines TRBV28 with TRBJ1-2; 11 positions match TRBD1. The sequencing sample was made of peripheral blood. The CDR3 coding sequence is TGTGCCAGCAGGGGGGACAGGGGGTTAGTAAATGGCTACACCTTC. The encoded protein is CASRGDRGLVNGYTF.